The TCR beta chain described here comes from a study of OX40 agonist ivuxolimab in advanced cancers. Study at large: Of the patients, three showed partial responses, one with hepatocellular carcinoma and two with cutaneous melanoma. Broader study findings: Researchers did not establish what antigens the expanded peripheral T cells target. Partial responders receiving 0.1-3.0 mg/kg showed among the lowest clonal expansion.

Note on this clone: The antigen remains unidentified.

TCRdb keeps only in-frame clones here, not all; method: immunoSEQ multiplex PCR. Among some 100,000 clones listed, 84% were seen once. Blood sampling took place at baseline, cycle 4 day 1, and cycle 7 day 1. CDR1 is SGHAT, CDR2 FQNNGV, per germline. The CDR3 extends over 12 amino acids. V was clipped by 1 base and J by 6 bases, with 5 bases between them. The genes are TRBV11-2 and TRBJ2-3; D gene unclear. The TCR originated in an adult with an advanced solid tumor such as melanoma, head and neck, liver or kidney cancer. The sequencing here drew on CD4+ or CD8+ T cells sorted from blood, taken in a trial of the OX40 agonist ivuxolimab. As DNA, the CDR3 is TGTGCCAGCAGCTTAGGGCGGGATACGCAGTATTTT. Residues: CASSLGRDTQYF.